What follows are 8 T cell receptor beta chains derived from one specimen sequenced in a study of cytomegalovirus exposure and HLA in healthy donors (dated 2017 in TCRdb). The library relied on the immunoSEQ multiplex PCR assay. For the multiplex PCR, a mixture combining 60 forward primers for TCR Vbeta segments and 13 reverse primers for TCR Jbeta segments was used. The source is immuneACCESS, and TCRdb retained only in-frame sequences with V and J called. Part of the clones is not carried over; for the studies checked, unresolved V genes explain less than half of this, and the remainder is unexplained. This sample gives roughly 190,000 clones in total; roughly 73% of them show up just once. The top ten clonotypes cover 1.8% of the sample. Sequenced input: PBMCs. The receptors shown here come from a woman under 40 in good health and CMV-seronegative.

A remark on this clone: One end of the junction does not line up with germline, which may come from a read error. The chain carries TRBV7-9 and TRBJ2-2, with TRBD1 as a possible D gene (5 bases). CDR1 and CDR2 from the germline V gene are SEHNR and FQNEAQ (reference sequence). The CDR3 length is 13 residues. The CDR3 spells CSSTQTATGELFF. The DNA of the CDR3 is TGTTCCAGCACCCAGACAGCAACCGGGGAGCTGTTTTTT.

The chain employs TRBV11-2 and TRBJ2-7, with unresolved D. CDR1 is SGHAT, CDR2 FQNNGV, per germline. V lost 5 bases, J lost 3 bases, and 14 bases lay in between. This CDR3 has 14 amino acids. CDR3 residues: CASSPPDTFYEQYF. CDR3 DNA sequence: TGTGCCAGCAGCCCACCAGACACATTCTACGAGCAGTACTTC.

This clone has only a few counts. The rearrangement joins TRBV7-8 to TRBJ1-2; 8 bases agree with TRBD1. V was clipped by 5 bases and J by 4 bases; unmatched bases: 12. CDR3 length: 16 amino acids. Germline V gene lookup returns CDR1 SGHVS and CDR2 FQNEAQ. In DNA, the CDR3 is TGTGCCAGCAGCCGCGCTGGGGACAGGTTCCTCTATGGCTACACCTTC. As protein: CASSRAGDRFLYGYTF.

The chain employs TRBV7-9 and TRBJ2-2, with 7 bases matching TRBD2. Trimming cost V 0 bases and J 2 bases; bases outside gene matches: 6. Germline CDR1 SEHNR, CDR2 FQNEAQ (reference sequence). The CDR3 has 17 amino acids. The CDR3 region has the DNA TGTGCCAGCAGCTTAGCCCCCCTAGCGGTAAACACCGGGGAGCTGTTTTTT. It yields the protein CASSLAPLAVNTGELFF.

The chain uses TRBV19 and TRBJ1-1; D remains ambiguous. V was clipped by 6 bases and J by 1 base, with 6 bases between them. This CDR3 contains 12 residues. Germline loops: CDR1 LNHDA, CDR2 SQIVND (reference sequence). The CDR3 DNA is TGTGCCAGTAGACCCGGGAACACTGAAGCTTTCTTT. It specifies CASRPGNTEAFF.

The chain is built from TRBV5-1 and TRBJ2-5; tentative D call: TRBD2 (6 bases). There are 13 residues in the CDR3. Per the germline V gene, CDR1 is SGHRS and CDR2 is YFSETQ. Trimming took 3 bases from V and 1 from J, leaving 7 bases between them. CDR3 sequence reads: CASSSGVQETQYF. In DNA form, the CDR3 reads TGCGCCAGCAGCTCGGGGGTCCAAGAGACCCAGTACTTC.

V gene TRBV4-2 combines with J gene TRBJ2-7, with TRBD2 matching 13 bases. CDR3 size: 17 residues. The V gene end was trimmed by 2 bases and the J gene end by 6 bases; junction bases not matched to a gene: 10. In germline, CDR1 is LGHNA, CDR2 YNFKEQ. The chain's CDR3 is CASSQSGTSGTFGEQYF. DNA for the CDR3: TGTGCCAGCAGCCAATCAGGGACTAGCGGGACTTTCGGCGAGCAGTACTTC.

This chain joins TRBV5-1 and TRBJ2-3, with 11 bases that match TRBD2. Unmatched junction bases numbered 3, after V lost 0 bases and J lost 0 bases. Germline CDR1 and CDR2: SGHRS and YFSETQ. The CDR3 has 17 residues. DNA of the CDR3: TGCGCCAGCAGCTTGGCCACTAGCGGGGGTAGCACAGATACGCAGTATTTT. It specifies CASSLATSGGSTDTQYF. Full variable domain (outside the CDR3, taken from reference TRBV5-1 and TRBJ2-3): KAGVTQTPRYLIKTRGQQVTLSCSPISGHRSVSWYQQTPGQGLQFLFEYFSETQRNKGNFPGRFSGRQFSNSRSEMNVSTLELGDSALYLCASSLATSGGSTDTQYFGPGTRLTVL.